At least ten counts were recorded for the clone carrying this T cell receptor beta chain. These data belong to a study of regulatory T cells in long-lasting Graves disease. Background on the study: Those Graves' patients who were newly diagnosed had been on antithyroid drugs under 3 months.

Construction of TCR beta libraries relied on iRepertoire HTBI primers and on Arm-PCR targeting CDR3 regions. MiXCR, run by TCRdb on the multiplex PCR reads, gives a single entry per CDR3 protein. The table has more than 450,000 distinct CDR3 sequences, 15% to 20% seen once. Stated time point: newly diagnosed GD, antithyroid drugs for less than 3 months. With RNA extracted from PBMCs as input, the TCR library was made. The data also belong to a second study, concerning T cells in Graves' hyperthyroidism and ophthalmopathy. This second report adds: Uncontrolled infection, other autoimmune disease, pregnancy or lactation led to exclusion. Primed by the HTBI set, a first-round RT-PCR was run on the TCR CDR3. Most thyroid clonotypes with frequency above 0.001 were detected in blood.

The sequences come from peripheral blood mononuclear cells (PBMCs), collected at new diagnosis, from a patient treated with antithyroid drugs. This receptor was taken from a man aged 35 to 55 with Graves disease.

Here the CDR3 DNA reads TGTGCCAGCAGCTTAGTTTCGGTGGATACGCAGTATTTT. It codes for CASSLVSVDTQYF. The V gene is TRBV7-2, the J gene TRBJ2-3; D is uncertain. V gave up 1 base and J gave up 6 bases, with 8 bases separating them. Germline lookup yields CDR1 SGHTA and CDR2 FQGNSA. CDR3 length: 13 residues.